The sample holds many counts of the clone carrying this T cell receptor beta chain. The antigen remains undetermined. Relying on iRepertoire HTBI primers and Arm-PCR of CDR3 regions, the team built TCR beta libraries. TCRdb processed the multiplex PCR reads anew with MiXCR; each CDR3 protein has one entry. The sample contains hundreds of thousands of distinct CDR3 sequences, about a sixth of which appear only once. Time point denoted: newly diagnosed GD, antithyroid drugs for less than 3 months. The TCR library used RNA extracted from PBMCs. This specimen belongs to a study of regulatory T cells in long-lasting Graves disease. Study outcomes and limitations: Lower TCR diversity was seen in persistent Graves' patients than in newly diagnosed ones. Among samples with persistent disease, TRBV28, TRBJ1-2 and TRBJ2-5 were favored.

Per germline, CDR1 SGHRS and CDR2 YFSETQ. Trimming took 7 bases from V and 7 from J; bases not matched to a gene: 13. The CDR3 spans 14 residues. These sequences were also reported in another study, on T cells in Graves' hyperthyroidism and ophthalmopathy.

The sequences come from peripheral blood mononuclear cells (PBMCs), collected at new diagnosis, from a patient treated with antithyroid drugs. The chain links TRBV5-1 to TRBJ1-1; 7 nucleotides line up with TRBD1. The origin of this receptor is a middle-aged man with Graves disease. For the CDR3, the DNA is TGCGCCAGCGCGATCGACAGGGCCACGGATGAAGCTTTCTTT. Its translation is CASAIDRATDEAFF.